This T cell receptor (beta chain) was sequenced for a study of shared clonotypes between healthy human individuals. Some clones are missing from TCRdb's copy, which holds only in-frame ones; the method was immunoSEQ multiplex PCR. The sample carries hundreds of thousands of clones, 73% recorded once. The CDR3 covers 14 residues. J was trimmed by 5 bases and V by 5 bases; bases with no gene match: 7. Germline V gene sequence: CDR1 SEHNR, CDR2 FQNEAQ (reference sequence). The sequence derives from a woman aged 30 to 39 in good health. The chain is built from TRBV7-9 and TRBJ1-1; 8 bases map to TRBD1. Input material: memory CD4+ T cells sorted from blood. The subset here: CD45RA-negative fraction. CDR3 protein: CASSLDRGWTEAFF. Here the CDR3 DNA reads TGTGCCAGCAGCCTAGACAGGGGATGGACTGAAGCTTTCTTT.